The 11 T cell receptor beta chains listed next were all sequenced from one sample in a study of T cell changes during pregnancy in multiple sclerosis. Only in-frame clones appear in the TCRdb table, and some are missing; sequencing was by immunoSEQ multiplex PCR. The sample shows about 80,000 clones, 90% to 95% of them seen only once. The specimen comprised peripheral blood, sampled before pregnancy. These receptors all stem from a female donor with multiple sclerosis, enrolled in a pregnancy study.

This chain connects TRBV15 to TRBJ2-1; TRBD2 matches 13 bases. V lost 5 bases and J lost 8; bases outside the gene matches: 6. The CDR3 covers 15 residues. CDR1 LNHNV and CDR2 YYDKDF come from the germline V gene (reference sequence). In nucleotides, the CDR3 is TGTGCCACCAGCGGCGGACTAGCGGGGGTATATGAGCAGTTCTTC. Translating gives CATSGGLAGVYEQFF. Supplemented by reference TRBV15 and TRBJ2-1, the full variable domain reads DAMVIQNPRYQVTQFGKPVTLSCSQTLNHNVMYWYQQKSSQAPKLLFHYYDKDFNNEADTPDNFQSRRPNTSFCFLDIRSPGLGDTAMYLCATSGGLAGVYEQFFGPGTRLTVL.

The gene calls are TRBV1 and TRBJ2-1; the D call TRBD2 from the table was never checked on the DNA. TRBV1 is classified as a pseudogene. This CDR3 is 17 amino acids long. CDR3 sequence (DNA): TGCACCAGCAGCCCACGCCCCAATGCTGCGTCCTACAATGAGCAGTTCTTC. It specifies CTSSPRPNAASYNEQFF.

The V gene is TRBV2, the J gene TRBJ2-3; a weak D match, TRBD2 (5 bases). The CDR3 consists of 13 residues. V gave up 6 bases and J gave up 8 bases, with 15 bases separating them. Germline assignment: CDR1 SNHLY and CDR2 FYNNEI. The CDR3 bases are TGTGCCAGCAGGGAGGAGTCCCTGGGTACGCAGTATTTT. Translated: CASREESLGTQYF. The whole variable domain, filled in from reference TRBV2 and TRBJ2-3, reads EPEVTQTPSHQVTQMGQEVILRCVPISNHLYFYWYRQILGQKVEFLVSFYNNEISEKSEIFDDQFSVERPDGSNFTLKIRSTKLEDSAMYFCASREESLGTQYFGPGTRLTVL.

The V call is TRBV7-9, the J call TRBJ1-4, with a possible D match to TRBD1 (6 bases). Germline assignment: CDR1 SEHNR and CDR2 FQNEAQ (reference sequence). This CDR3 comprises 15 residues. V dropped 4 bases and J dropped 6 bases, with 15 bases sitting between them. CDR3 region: CASSSGTTNYEKLFF. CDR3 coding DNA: TGTGCCAGCAGCTCCGGGACAACCAACTATGAAAAACTGTTTTTT.

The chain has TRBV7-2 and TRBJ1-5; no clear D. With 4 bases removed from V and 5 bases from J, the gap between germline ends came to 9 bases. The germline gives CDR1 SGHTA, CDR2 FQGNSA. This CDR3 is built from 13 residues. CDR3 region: CASSSWTDQPQHF. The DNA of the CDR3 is TGTGCCAGCAGCTCCTGGACTGATCAGCCCCAGCATTTT.

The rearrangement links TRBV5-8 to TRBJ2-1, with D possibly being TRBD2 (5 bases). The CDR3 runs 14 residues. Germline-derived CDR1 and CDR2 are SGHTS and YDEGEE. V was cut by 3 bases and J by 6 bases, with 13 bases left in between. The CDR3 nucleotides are TGTGCCAGCAGCTCGAGGGCTAAGGTCAATGAGCAGTTCTTC. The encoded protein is CASSSRAKVNEQFF.

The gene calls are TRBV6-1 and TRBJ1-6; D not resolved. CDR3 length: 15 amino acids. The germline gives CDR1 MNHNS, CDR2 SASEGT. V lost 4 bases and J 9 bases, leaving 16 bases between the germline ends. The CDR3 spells CASSVVLPGSSPLHF. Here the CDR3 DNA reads TGTGCCAGCAGTGTCGTACTCCCCGGTAGTTCACCCCTCCACTTT.

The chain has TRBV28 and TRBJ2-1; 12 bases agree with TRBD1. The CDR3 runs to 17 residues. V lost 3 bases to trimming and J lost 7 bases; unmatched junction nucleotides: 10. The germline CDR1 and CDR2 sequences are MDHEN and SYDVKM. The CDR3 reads CASSFWGGTGGRNEQFF. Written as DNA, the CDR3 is TGTGCCAGCAGTTTTTGGGGCGGGACAGGGGGCAGGAATGAGCAGTTCTTC.

CDR3 DNA: TGTGCCAGCAGCTTAGAGGGCAGGGATGTAGATACGCAGTATTTT. It yields the protein CASSLEGRDVDTQYF. The chain recombines TRBV7-9 with TRBJ2-3; a possible D gene is TRBD1 (5 bases). Germline CDR1 reads SEHNR; CDR2 reads FQNEAQ (reference sequence). Trimming shortened V by 1 base and J by 5 bases, and 13 bases separated the two germline ends. CDR3 size: 15 residues.

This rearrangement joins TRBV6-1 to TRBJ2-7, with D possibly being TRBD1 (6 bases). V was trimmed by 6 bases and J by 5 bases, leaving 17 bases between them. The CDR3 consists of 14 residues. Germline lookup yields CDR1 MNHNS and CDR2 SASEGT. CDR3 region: CASRDNRERNEQYF. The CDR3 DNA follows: TGTGCCAGCAGAGATAACAGGGAGAGGAACGAGCAGTACTTC.

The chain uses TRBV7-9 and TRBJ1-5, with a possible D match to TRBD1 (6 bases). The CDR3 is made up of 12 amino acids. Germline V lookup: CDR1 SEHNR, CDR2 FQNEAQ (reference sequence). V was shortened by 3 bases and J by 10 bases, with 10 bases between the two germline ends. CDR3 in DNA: TGTGCCAGCAGCTTGGACAGTTTACCCCAGCATTTT. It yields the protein CASSLDSLPQHF.